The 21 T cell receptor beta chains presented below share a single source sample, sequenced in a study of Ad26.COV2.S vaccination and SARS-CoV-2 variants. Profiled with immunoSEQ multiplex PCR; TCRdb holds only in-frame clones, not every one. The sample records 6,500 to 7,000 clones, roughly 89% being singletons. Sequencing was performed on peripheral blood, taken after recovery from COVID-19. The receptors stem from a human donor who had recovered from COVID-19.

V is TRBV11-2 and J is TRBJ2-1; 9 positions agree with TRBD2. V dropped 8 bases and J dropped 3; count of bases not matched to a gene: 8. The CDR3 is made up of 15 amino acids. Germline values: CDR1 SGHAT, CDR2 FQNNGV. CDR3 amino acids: CASGRGGGNYNEQFF. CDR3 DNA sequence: TGTGCCAGCGGCCGCGGGGGGGGCAACTACAATGAGCAGTTCTTC.

The CDR3 region is CASSVGTGGYGSGNTIYF. Written as DNA, the CDR3 is TGTGCCAGCAGCGTCGGGACAGGGGGATATGGATCTGGAAACACCATATATTTT. The V call is TRBV5-4, the J call TRBJ1-3, with 11 bases fitting TRBD1. CDR1 and CDR2 (germline): SGHNT, YYREEE (reference sequence). Trimming cost V 4 bases and J 1 base; bases outside gene matches: 10. The CDR3 length is 18 residues.

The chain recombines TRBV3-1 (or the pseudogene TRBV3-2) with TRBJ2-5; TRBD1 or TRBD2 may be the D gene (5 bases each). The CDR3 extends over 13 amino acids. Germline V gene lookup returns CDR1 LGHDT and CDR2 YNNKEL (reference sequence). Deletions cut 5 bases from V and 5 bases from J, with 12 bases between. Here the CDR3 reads CASSGTTGETQYF. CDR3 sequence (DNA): TGTGCCAGCAGCGGGACCACCGGGGAGACCCAGTACTTC.

CDR3 coding DNA: TGTGCCAGCAGTCAGGGGGGTTGGACTGAAGCTTTCTTT. Translation gives CASSQGGWTEAFF. V usage is TRBV6-5 and J usage is TRBJ1-1, with 7 bases fitting TRBD1. The length of the CDR3 is 13 residues. Germline CDR1 is MNHEY and CDR2 is SVGAGI. The trim removed 5 bases at V and 5 bases at J, leaving 5 bases unmatched.

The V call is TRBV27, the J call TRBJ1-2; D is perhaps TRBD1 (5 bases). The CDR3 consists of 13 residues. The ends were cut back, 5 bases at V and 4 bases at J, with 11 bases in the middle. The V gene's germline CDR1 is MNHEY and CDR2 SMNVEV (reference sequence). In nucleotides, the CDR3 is TGTGCCAGCAGTACCGGGGACGGCTATGGCTACACCTTC. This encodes CASSTGDGYGYTF.

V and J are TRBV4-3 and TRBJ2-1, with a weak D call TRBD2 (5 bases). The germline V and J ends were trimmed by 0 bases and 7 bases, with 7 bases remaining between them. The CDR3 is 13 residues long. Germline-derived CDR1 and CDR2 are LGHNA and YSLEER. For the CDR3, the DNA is TGCGCCAGCAGCCAAGATTTAGCGAATGAGCAGTTCTTC. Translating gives CASSQDLANEQFF.

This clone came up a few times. CDR3 protein: CASTDRGPQETQYF. The CDR3 DNA follows: TGTGCCAGCACGGACAGGGGGCCTCAAGAGACCCAGTACTTC. V gene TRBV27 combines with J gene TRBJ2-5, with TRBD1 matching 11 bases. This CDR3 spans 14 amino acids. The V segment lost 7 bases and the J segment 2 bases; nucleotides outside the gene matches: 3. Germline values: CDR1 MNHEY, CDR2 SMNVEV (reference sequence).

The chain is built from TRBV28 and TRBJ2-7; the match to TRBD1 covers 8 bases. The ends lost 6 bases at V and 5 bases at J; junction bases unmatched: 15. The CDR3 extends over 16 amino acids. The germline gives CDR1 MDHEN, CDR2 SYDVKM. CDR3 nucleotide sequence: TGTGCCAGCAGCCTCACCCGGACAGGGCTGAAGGACGAGCAGTACTTC. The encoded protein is CASSLTRTGLKDEQYF.

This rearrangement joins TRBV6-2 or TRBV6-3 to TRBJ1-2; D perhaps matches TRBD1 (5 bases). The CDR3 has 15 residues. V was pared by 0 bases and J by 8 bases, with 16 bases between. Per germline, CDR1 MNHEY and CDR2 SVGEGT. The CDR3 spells CASSYSQGALGGYTF. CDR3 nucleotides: TGTGCCAGCAGTTACTCGCAAGGGGCCCTTGGGGGCTACACCTTC.

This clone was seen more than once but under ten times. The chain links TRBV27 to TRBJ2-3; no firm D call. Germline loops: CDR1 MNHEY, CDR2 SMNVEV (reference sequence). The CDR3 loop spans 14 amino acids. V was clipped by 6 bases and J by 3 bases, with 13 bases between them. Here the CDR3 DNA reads TGTGCCAGCAGCCCCCTAGAAGGGACAGATACGCAGTATTTT. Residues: CASSPLEGTDTQYF.

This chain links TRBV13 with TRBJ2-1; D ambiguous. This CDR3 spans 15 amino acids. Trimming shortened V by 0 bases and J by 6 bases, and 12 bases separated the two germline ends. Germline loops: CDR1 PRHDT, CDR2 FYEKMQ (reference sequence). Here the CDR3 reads CASSLGSAFFNEQFF. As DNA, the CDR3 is TGTGCCAGCAGCTTAGGGTCAGCATTTTTCAATGAGCAGTTCTTC.

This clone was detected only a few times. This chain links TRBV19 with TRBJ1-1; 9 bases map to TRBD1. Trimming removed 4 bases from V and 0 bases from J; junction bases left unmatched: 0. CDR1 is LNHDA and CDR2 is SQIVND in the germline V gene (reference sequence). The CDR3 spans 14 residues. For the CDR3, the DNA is TGTGCCAGTAGTAGGACAGGGGTGAACACTGAAGCTTTCTTT. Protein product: CASSRTGVNTEAFF.

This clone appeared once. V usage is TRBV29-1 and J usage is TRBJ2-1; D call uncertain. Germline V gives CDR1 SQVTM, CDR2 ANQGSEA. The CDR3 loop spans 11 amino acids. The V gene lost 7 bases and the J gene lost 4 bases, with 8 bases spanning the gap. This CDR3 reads CSGDTYNEQFF. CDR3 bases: TGCAGCGGTGACACTTACAATGAGCAGTTCTTC.

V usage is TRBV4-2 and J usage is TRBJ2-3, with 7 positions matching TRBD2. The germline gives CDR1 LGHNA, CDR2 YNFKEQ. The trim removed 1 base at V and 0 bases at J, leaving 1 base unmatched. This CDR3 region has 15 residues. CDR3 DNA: TGTGCCAGCAGCCAAGTACTAGCGAGCACAGATACGCAGTATTTT. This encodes CASSQVLASTDTQYF.

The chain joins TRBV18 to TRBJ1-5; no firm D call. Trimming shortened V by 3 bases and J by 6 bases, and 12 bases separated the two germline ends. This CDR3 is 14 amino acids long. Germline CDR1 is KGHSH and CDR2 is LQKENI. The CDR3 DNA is TGTGCCAGCTCACCTCGAGGCGGTGGTCAGCCCCAGCATTTT. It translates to CASSPRGGGQPQHF.

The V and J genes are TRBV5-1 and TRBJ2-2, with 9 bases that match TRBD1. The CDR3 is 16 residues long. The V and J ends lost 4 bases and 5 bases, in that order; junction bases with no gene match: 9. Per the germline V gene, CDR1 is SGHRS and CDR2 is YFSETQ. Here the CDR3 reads CASSPNRGLGTGELFF. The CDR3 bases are TGCGCCAGCAGCCCTAACAGGGGGCTAGGAACCGGGGAGCTGTTTTTT.

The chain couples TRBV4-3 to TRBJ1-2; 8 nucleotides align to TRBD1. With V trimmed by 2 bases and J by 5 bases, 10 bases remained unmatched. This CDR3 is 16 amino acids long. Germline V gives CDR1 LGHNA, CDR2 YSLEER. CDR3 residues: CASSQLTGAGGYGYTF. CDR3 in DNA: TGCGCCAGCAGCCAACTGACAGGGGCAGGGGGGTATGGCTACACCTTC.

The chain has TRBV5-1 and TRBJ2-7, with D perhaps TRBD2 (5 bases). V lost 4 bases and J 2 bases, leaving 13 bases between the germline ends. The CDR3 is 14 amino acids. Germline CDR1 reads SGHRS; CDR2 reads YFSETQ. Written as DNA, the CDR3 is TGCGCCAGCAGCCCACAGCTAGCCACCTACGAGCAGTACTTC. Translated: CASSPQLATYEQYF.

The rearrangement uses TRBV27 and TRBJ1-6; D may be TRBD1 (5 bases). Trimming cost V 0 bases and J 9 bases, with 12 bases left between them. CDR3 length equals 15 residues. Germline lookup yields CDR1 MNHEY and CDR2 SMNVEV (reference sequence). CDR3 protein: CASSLSGALGSPLHF. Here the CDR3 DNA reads TGTGCCAGCAGTTTATCAGGGGCGCTTGGTTCACCCCTCCACTTT.

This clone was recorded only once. CDR3 loop: CASSLTAGGADGYTF. The DNA for the CDR3 is TGCGCCAGCAGCTTGACGGCAGGGGGCGCCGATGGCTACACCTTC. V usage is TRBV5-1 and J usage is TRBJ1-2, with 8 bases lining up with TRBD1. Germline V gene sequence: CDR1 SGHRS, CDR2 YFSETQ. V was clipped by 1 base and J by 6 bases; unmatched bases: 8. The CDR3 runs 15 residues.

The CDR3 is CSVEKQSGNTIYF. CDR3 nucleotide sequence: TGCAGCGTTGAAAAGCAGAGTGGAAACACCATATATTTT. J is TRBJ1-3 and V is TRBV29-1; D gene ambiguous. Looked up from germline, CDR1 is SQVTM and CDR2 is ANQGSEA. The CDR3 extends over 13 amino acids. Between the trimmed V and J ends, which lost 2 bases and 3 bases, there was a span of 8 bases.